A selection of T cell receptor beta chains follows, all from one sample in a study of cytomegalovirus exposure and HLA in healthy donors. The table came from immunoSEQ multiplex PCR; TCRdb's copy has only in-frame clones and leaves some out. The sample lists approximately 150,000 clones, roughly three quarters occurring once. The source material was PBMCs. The source of these receptors is a human donor in good health. Each CDR3 is given with its conserved first and last residue. D genes are given only for firm matches. For some rows the clone size is stated as once, few or many, or as a class when expanded; others skip it.

TRBV2,TRBJ2-7,few,TRBD1,TGTGCCAGCAGTGAAAACAGGGGGCGTTACGAGCAGTACTTC,CASSENRGRYEQYF
TRBV29-1,TRBJ2-2,-,TRBD1,TGCAGCGTTGAAGAGTATTTTAAGGGTACAGGGGGAGTCGGGAACACCGGGGAGCTGTTTTTT,CSVEEYFKGTGGVGNTGELFF
TRBV7-9,TRBJ1-5,once,-,TGTTCCAGCAGCCCGAGACAGGAAGTGGTGAGCAATCAGCCCCAGCATTTT,CSSSPRQEVVSNQPQHF
TRBV19,TRBJ2-1,-,-,TGTGCCAGTAGTTCAACACTACAGGGTAATGAGCAGTTCTTC,CASSSTLQGNEQFF
TRBV5-1,TRBJ1-1,-,-,TGCGCCAGCAGCTCGGGACTGGGGAACACTGAAGCTTTCTTT,CASSSGLGNTEAFF
TRBV30,TRBJ1-1,-,-,TGTGCCTGGAGTGTAGAATTGGGGGGTCTCGGCGAGAACACTGAAGCTTTCTTT,CAWSVELGGLGENTEAFF
TRBV30,TRBJ1-3,-,-,TGTGCCTGGAGTAGGACAACAACTGGAAACACCATATATTTT,CAWSRTTTGNTIYF
TRBV19,TRBJ2-3,once,-,TGTGCCAGTAGTAATGGGAGGTATACGCAGTATTTT,CASSNGRYTQYF
TRBV30,TRBJ1-3,-,-,TGTGCCTGGCTCAGGGTCTCTGGAAACACCATATATTTT,CAWLRVSGNTIYF
TRBV14,TRBJ2-1,-,-,TGTGCCAGCAGCCCCTTCGTACTATCATACAATGAGCAGTTCTTC,CASSPFVLSYNEQFF
TRBV5-1,TRBJ1-4,-,TRBD1,TGCGCCAGCAGCTTCGGGGACAGGGCGAGTGAAAAACTGTTTTTT,CASSFGDRASEKLFF
TRBV6-1,TRBJ1-5,-,-,TGTGCCAGCAGTGAAGCGGTAACGGGGATACGGGCAGCCGAGGGTCAGCCCCAGCATTTT,CASSEAVTGIRAAEGQPQHF
TRBV6-5,TRBJ2-7,few,TRBD2,TGTGCCAGCAGTTTCCTTGGATTAGCGGGAGGAGACGAGCAGTACTTC,CASSFLGLAGGDEQYF
TRBV5-1,TRBJ1-4,-,-,TGCGCCAGCAGCCATTCGGAGTACCGTAATGAAAAACTGTTTTTT,CASSHSEYRNEKLFF
TRBV28,TRBJ2-7,-,TRBD1,TGTGCCAGCAGAGCTATGGACAGGGGGAGCTACGAGCAGTACTTC,CASRAMDRGSYEQYF
TRBV5-5,TRBJ1-2,once,-,TGTGCCAGCAGCGGTTTCGGAGCCGAATATGGCTACCCCTTC,CASSGFGAEYGYPF
TRBV5-4,TRBJ2-2,-,-,TGTGCCAGCACCCCCGGGGGTTCAATCGGGGAGCTGTTTTTT,CASTPGGSIGELFF
TRBV28,TRBJ2-7,-,TRBD2,TGTGCCAGCAGCCGACTAGCGGAAGCTTTCTACGAGCAGTACTTC,CASSRLAEAFYEQYF
TRBV5-1,TRBJ1-3,-,-,TGCGCCAGCAGCGCCCTGGCTAGCTCTGGAAACACCATATATTTT,CASSALASSGNTIYF
TRBV2,TRBJ2-7,-,-,TGTGCCAGCAGTCCAACCCGGGGTGGTTCCGAGCAGTACTTC,CASSPTRGGSEQYF
TRBV6-5,TRBJ2-7,-,TRBD2,TGTGCCAGCAGTCGGACTAGCTCCTACGAGCAGTACTTC,CASSRTSSYEQYF
TRBV6-6,TRBJ1-2,-,-,TGTGCCAGCAGTTACCCCCAGGCGGGGGAAGGCTACACCTTC,CASSYPQAGEGYTF
TRBV28,TRBJ2-1,-,-,TGTGCCAGCAGTTTCCCCGGGGGACTGGAGCAGTTCTTC,CASSFPGGLEQFF
TRBV28,TRBJ2-3,-,-,TGTGCCAGTAACCCACTATCTAAAGGCACAGATACGCAGTATTTT,CASNPLSKGTDTQYF
TRBV6-5,TRBJ2-7,-,-,TGTGCCAGCAGTTACGGTGTAGGGGAACCCTACGAGCAGTACTTC,CASSYGVGEPYEQYF
TRBV15,TRBJ2-3,-,TRBD2,TGTGCCACCAGCAATCCAGCGGGGGGGCAGCCAGATACGCAGTATTTT,CATSNPAGGQPDTQYF
TRBV7-9,TRBJ2-7,once,TRBD1,TGTGCCAGCAGCGGAACTAGGACAGGGGTCCCCTACGAGCAGTACTTC,CASSGTRTGVPYEQYF
TRBV28,TRBJ2-4,-,-,TGTGCCAGCGGGTCCCAGGGCACCAAAAACATTCAGTACTTC,CASGSQGTKNIQYF
TRBV19,TRBJ2-1,once,-,TGTGCCAGTAAGCCCCTGGGGACAAATGAGCAGTTCTTC,CASKPLGTNEQFF
TRBV5-6,TRBJ2-7,-,TRBD2,TGTGCCAGCAGCCTCCGGACTAGCGGGAGGGTGTACGAGCAGTACTTC,CASSLRTSGRVYEQYF
TRBV19,TRBJ1-5,few,TRBD1,TGTGCCAGTAGCCCGGGACAGGGGGCACGGCAGCCCCAGCATTTT,CASSPGQGARQPQHF
TRBV2,TRBJ2-7,-,-,TGTGCCAGCAGTGACATCGAGATCCACTCCTACGAGCAGTACTTC,CASSDIEIHSYEQYF
TRBV6-5,TRBJ1-2,once,TRBD1,TGTGCCAGCAGTTCCCCGACAGGGGTTGGTGGCTACACCTTC,CASSSPTGVGGYTF
TRBV7-9,TRBJ1-4,-,TRBD1,TGTGCCAGCAGCCGGGACAGGGGAAATGAAAAACTGTTTTTT,CASSRDRGNEKLFF
TRBV28,TRBJ2-2,-,TRBD1,TGTGCCAGCAGTGATCGCCGGGACAGGGGCAAGAACACCGGGGAGCTGTTTTTT,CASSDRRDRGKNTGELFF
TRBV7-9,TRBJ2-7,-,TRBD1,TGTGCCAGCAGCTCACAGGGGAGTGAGCAGTACTTC,CASSSQGSEQYF
TRBV29-1,TRBJ1-2,-,TRBD1,TGCAGCGTTGGTGGAATGGGGACAGGGGGGATAGATGGCTACACCTTC,CSVGGMGTGGIDGYTF
TRBV4-1,TRBJ2-1,-,-,TGCGCCAGCAGCCCCTCCTCGACTATCGAGAATGAGCAGTTCTTC,CASSPSSTIENEQFF
TRBV11-3,TRBJ1-4,-,-,TGTGCCAGCAGCTGCCCCAGGCGGCTTCAGCAAGGGGGGTTTTTT,CASSCPRRLQQGGFF
TRBV27,TRBJ2-2,-,TRBD1,TGTGCCAGCAGTATAGGGACAGGGGGCACCGGGGAGCTGTTTTTT,CASSIGTGGTGELFF
TRBV15,TRBJ1-2,once,-,TGTGCCACCAGCAGAGACCGTACGGGCTATGGCTACACCTTC,CATSRDRTGYGYTF
TRBV4-1,TRBJ2-7,-,TRBD1,TGCGCCAGCAGCCAAGCGACAGGGAGCTCCTACGAGCAGTACTTC,CASSQATGSSYEQYF